The text below deals with one T cell receptor beta chain. As originally analysed: The authors estimated nucleated cell counts from reference gene primer amplification. Using immunoSEQ multiplex PCR, the repertoire was profiled, and TCRdb retains in-frame clones only, with some absent. The V and J calls and the clone size are those of that table, but D and trimming were determined from the DNA. The table records about 110,000 clones, 60% to 85% of them present only once. The CDR3 is 16 amino acids. V dropped 3 bases and J dropped 6; count of bases not matched to a gene: 11. Germline V gene lookup returns CDR1 WSHSY and CDR2 SAAADI. The data were taken from a study of blood T cell repertoires in COVID-19. Study at large: The United States, Italy and Spain were the sources of the acute and convalescent COVID-19 samples. From T cells, B-cell-depleted T cells, or PBMCs came the material, which was cDNA or gDNA.

Recruited during active infection, patients (from Seattle) were subsequently followed longitudinally. The sequenced sample consisted of peripheral blood. The chain joins TRBV10-2 to TRBJ2-1; 7 bases align to TRBD2. The sequence was collected from a man older than 75 with COVID-19, enrolled during active disease. CDR3 residues: CASSEFPGTIPNEQFF. The CDR3 DNA reads TGCGCCAGCAGTGAATTTCCCGGGACTATACCCAATGAGCAGTTCTTC.